This TCR beta chain emerged from a study of PD-L1 blockade in urothelial cancer. Study-level background: In the patient group, about 90% of the roughly 29 were males with bladder-origin urothelial cancer. Across blood samples, T cells had a median count of 141,255. Notes on the study in general: Enhanced expansion of tumor-associated blood clones at 3 weeks characterized durable-benefit patients.

Synthetic TCR analog templates were spiked into all PCRs individually. Method: immunoSEQ multiplex PCR; TCRdb's copy keeps in-frame clones and lacks some. The repertoire consists of 130,000 or so clones, with approximately 84% occurring once and the leading ten covering 2.5% to 4%. For this clone: Its specificity is unknown.

The time point here: pretreatment peripheral blood. This TCR was sampled from a man in his fifties or sixties with urothelial cancer. The material was PBMCs, obtained around atezolizumab (anti-PD-L1) treatment.

The CDR3 protein is CASSSTADTQYF. The CDR3, as DNA: TGTGCCAGCAGCTCGACAGCGGATACGCAGTATTTT. The chain joins TRBV7-9 to TRBJ2-3; TRBD1 is a possible D gene (5 bases). The CDR3 extends over 12 amino acids. Trimming removed 4 bases from V and 6 bases from J, with 8 bases in between. Looked up from germline, CDR1 is SEHNR and CDR2 is FQNEAQ (reference sequence).